The TCR beta chain under discussion was sequenced for a study of OX40 agonist ivuxolimab in advanced cancers. The CDR3 has 15 amino acids. Germline CDR1 SNHLY, CDR2 FYNNEI. The V end lost 6 bases, the J end lost 2 bases, and 13 bases lay between the germline ends. Clones were read by immunoSEQ multiplex PCR, and TCRdb kept only the in-frame ones, dropping some. This table holds about 65,000 clones, about nine tenths found once. The sequence derives from an adult with an advanced solid tumor such as melanoma, head and neck, liver or kidney cancer. This chain joins TRBV2 and TRBJ1-4; D remains ambiguous. The sample consisted of CD4+ or CD8+ T cells sorted from blood, taken in a trial of the OX40 agonist ivuxolimab. CDR3 region: CASSHRTATNEKLFF. DNA of the CDR3: TGTGCCAGCAGCCACCGGACTGCTACTAATGAAAAACTGTTTTTT.